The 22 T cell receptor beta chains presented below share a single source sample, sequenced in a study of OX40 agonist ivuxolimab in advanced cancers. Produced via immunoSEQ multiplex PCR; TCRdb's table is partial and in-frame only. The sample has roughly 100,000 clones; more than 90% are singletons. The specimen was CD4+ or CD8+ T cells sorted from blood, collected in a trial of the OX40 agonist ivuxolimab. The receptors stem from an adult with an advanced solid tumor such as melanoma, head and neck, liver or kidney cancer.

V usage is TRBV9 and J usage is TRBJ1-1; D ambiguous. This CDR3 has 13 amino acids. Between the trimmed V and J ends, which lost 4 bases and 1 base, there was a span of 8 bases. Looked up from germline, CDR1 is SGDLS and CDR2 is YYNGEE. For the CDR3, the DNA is TGTGCCAGCAGCCCTGGAGGGAACACTGAAGCTTTCTTT. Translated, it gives CASSPGGNTEAFF.

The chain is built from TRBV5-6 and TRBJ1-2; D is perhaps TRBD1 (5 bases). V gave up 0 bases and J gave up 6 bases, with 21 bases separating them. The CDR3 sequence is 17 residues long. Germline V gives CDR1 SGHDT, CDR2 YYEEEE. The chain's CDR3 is CASSLGVGLGLRDGYTF. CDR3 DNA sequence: TGTGCCAGCAGCTTGGGAGTGGGACTCGGCTTGAGGGATGGCTACACCTTC.

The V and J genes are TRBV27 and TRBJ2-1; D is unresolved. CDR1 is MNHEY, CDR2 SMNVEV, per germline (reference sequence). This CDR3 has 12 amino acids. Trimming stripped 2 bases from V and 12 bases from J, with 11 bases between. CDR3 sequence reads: CASSLPGRPQFF. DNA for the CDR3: TGTGCCAGCAGTTTACCCGGGCGCCCGCAGTTCTTC.

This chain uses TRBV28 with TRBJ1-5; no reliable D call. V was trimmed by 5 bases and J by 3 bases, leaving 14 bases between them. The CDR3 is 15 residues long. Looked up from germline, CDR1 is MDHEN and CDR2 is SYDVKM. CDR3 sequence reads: CASSRGLALNQPQHF. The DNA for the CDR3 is TGTGCCAGCAGTCGCGGCCTGGCCCTCAATCAGCCCCAGCATTTT.

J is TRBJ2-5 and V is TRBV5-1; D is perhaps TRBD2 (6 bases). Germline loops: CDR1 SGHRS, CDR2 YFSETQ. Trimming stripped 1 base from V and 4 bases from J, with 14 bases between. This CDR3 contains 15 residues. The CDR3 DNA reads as TGCGCCAGCAGCTTGTGGCAGTTGGGGGGAGAGACCCAGTACTTC. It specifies CASSLWQLGGETQYF.

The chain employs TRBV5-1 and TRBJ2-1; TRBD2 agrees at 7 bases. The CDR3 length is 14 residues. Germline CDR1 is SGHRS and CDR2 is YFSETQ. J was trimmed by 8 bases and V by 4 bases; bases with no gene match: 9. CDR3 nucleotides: TGCGCCAGCAGCCTGGGGGGAGGGCCTCATGAGCAGTTCTTC. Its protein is CASSLGGGPHEQFF.

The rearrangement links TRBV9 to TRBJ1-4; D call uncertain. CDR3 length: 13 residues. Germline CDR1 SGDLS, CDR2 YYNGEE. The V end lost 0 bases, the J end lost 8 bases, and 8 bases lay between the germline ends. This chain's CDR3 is CASSVGEKEKLFF. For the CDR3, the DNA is TGTGCCAGCAGCGTAGGGGAGAAGGAAAAACTGTTTTTT.

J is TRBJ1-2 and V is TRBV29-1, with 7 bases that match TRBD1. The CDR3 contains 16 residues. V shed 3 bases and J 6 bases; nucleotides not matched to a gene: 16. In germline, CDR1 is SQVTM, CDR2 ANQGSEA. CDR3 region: CSVEGDRTQRVDGYTF. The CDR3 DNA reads TGCAGCGTTGAGGGGGACAGAACCCAAAGAGTGGATGGCTACACCTTC.

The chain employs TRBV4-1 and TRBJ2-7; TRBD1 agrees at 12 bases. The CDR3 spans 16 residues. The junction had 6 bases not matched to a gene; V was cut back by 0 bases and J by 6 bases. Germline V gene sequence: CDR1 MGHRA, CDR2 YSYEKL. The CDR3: CASSQEWGTGGREQYF. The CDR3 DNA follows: TGCGCCAGCAGCCAAGAATGGGGGACAGGGGGCCGCGAGCAGTACTTC.

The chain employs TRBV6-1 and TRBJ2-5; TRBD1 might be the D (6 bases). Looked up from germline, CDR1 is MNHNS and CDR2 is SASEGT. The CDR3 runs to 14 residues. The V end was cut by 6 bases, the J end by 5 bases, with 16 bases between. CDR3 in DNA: TGTGCCAGCAGCGAGCTGGGGGCGCGGGAGACCCAGTACTTC. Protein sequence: CASSELGARETQYF.

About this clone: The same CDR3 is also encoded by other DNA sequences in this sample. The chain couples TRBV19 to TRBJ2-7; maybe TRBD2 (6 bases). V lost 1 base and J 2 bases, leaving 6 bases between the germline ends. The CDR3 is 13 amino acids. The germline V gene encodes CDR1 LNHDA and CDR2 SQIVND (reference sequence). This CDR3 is CASSIAGAYEQYF. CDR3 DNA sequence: TGTGCCAGTAGTATAGCGGGGGCCTACGAGCAGTACTTC.

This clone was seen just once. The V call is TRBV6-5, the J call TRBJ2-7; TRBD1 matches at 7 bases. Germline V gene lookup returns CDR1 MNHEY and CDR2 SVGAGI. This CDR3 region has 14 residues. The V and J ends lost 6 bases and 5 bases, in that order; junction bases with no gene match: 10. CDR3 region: CASSSGTAPHEQYF. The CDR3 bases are TGTGCCAGCAGCTCCGGGACAGCCCCCCACGAGCAGTACTTC.

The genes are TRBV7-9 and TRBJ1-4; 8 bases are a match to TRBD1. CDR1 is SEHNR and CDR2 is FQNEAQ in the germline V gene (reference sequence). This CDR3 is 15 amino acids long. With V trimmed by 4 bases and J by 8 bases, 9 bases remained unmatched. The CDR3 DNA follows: TGTGCCAGCAGCTCTTTTCAGGGGGCAGAGGAAAAACTGTTTTTT. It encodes CASSSFQGAEEKLFF.

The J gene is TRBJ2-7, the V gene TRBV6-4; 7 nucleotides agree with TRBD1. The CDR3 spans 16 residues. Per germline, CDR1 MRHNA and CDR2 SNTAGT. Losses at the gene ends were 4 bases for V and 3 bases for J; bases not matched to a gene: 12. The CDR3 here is CASSVYRGAGDYEQYF. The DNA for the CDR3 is TGTGCCAGCAGTGTTTACAGGGGCGCAGGGGACTACGAGCAGTACTTC.

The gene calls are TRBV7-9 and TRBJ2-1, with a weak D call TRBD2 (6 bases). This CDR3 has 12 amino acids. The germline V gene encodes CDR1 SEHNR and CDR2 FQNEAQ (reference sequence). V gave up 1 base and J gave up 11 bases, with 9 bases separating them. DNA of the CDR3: TGTGCCAGCAGCTTAGGGAGGGGACAGCAGTTCTTC. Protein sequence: CASSLGRGQQFF.

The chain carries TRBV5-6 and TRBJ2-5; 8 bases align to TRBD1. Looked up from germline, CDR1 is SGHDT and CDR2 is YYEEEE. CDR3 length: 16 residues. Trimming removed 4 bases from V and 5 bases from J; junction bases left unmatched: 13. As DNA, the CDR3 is TGTGCCAGCAGCGAAGTAGACAGGGGTAGGGGTGAGACCCAGTACTTC. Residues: CASSEVDRGRGETQYF.

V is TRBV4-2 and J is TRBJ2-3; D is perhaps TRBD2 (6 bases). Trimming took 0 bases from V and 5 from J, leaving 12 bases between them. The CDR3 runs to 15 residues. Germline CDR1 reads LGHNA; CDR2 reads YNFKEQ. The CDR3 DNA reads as TGTGCCAGCAGCCAAGATGGCCGGGGGAGAGATACGCAGTATTTT. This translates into CASSQDGRGRDTQYF.

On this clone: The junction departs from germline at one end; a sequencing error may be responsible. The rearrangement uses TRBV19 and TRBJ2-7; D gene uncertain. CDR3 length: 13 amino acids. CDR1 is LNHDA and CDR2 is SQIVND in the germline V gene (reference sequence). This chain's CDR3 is CASSSGSGPRVSF. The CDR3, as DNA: TGTGCCAGTAGTTCAGGCTCCGGGCCTCGCGTCTCCTTC.

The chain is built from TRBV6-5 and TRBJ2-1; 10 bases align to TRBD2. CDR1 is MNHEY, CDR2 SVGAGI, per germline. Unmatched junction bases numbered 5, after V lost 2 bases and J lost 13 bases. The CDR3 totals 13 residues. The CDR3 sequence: CASSYGGTSEQFF. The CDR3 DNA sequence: TGTGCCAGCAGTTACGGCGGGACTAGCGAACAGTTCTTC.

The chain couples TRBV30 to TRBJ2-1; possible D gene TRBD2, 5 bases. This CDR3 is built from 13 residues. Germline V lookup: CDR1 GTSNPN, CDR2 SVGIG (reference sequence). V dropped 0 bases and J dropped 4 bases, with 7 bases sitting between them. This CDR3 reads CAWSVTGYNEQFF. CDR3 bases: TGTGCCTGGAGTGTAACGGGGTACAATGAGCAGTTCTTC.

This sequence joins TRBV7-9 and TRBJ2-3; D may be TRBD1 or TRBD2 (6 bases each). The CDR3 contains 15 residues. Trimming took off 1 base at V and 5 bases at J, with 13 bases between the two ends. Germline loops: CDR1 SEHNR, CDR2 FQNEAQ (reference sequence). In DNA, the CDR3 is TGTGCCAGCAGCTTAGAAGGGGGGATGGGAGATACGCAGTATTTT. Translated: CASSLEGGMGDTQYF.

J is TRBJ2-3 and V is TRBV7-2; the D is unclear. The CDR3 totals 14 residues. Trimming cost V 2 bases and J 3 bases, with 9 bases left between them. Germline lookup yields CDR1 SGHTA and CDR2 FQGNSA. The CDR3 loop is CASSLRIKTDTQYF. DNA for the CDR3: TGTGCCAGCAGCTTAAGGATCAAGACAGATACGCAGTATTTT.